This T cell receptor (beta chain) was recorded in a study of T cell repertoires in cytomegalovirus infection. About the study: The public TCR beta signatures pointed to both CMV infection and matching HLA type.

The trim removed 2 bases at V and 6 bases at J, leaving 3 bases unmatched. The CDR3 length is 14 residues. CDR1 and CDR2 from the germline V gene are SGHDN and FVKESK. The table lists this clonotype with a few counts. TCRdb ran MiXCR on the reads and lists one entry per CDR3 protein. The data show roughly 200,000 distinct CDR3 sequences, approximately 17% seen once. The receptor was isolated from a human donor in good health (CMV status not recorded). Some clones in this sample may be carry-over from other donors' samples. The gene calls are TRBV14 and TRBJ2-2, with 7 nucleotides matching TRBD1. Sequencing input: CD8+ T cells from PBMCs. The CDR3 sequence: CASSQSGQAGELFF. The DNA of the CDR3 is TGTGCCAGCAGCCAATCCGGACAGGCCGGGGAGCTGTTTTTT.